A selection of T cell receptor beta chains follows, all from one sample in a study of early T cells in non-severe SARS-CoV-2 infection. TCRdb processed the 5' RACE reads anew with MiXCR; each CDR3 protein has one entry. The sample consists of some 96,000 distinct CDR3 sequences, approximately 11% of them appearing once. The specimen was whole blood, collected at baseline. The receptors were gathered from an adult who was a healthcare worker with PCR-confirmed SARS-CoV-2 infection or an uninfected control (not recorded which). Both conserved end residues are part of each CDR3. Each record gives: V gene, J gene, clone size, D gene, CDR3 DNA, CDR3 protein. A D gene is named only where the DNA matches it firmly. Only part of the rows carry a size: once, few, many, or a class if the clone is expanded.

V gene: TRBV24-1; J gene: TRBJ2-5; clone size: few; D gene: TRBD1; CDR3 DNA: TGTGCCACCAGTCCACAGGGGGTGGAAGAGACCCAGTACTTC; CDR3 protein: CATSPQGVEETQYF
V gene: TRBV7-6; J gene: TRBJ2-1; clone size: NA; D gene: NA; CDR3 DNA: TGTTCCAGCAGCTTAGGACACGCTTCCTACAATGAGCAGTTCTTC; CDR3 protein: CSSSLGHASYNEQFF
V gene: TRBV20-1; J gene: TRBJ2-3; clone size: NA; D gene: NA; CDR3 DNA: TGCAGTGCTAGTCCCCTCTCGGGGGAGGCTACCTTTGATACGCAGTATTTT; CDR3 protein: CSASPLSGEATFDTQYF
V gene: TRBV5-1; J gene: TRBJ2-1; clone size: few; D gene: NA; CDR3 DNA: TGCGCCAGCAGCGCAACTATTGTGCGGAATGAGCAGTTCTTC; CDR3 protein: CASSATIVRNEQFF
V gene: TRBV5-5; J gene: TRBJ2-1; clone size: many; D gene: TRBD2; CDR3 DNA: TGTGCCAGCAGGTTCGGGGGGAGCTCCTACAATGAGCAGTTCTTC; CDR3 protein: CASRFGGSSYNEQFF
V gene: TRBV28; J gene: TRBJ2-6; clone size: NA; D gene: TRBD1; CDR3 DNA: TGTGCCAGCCGGACAGGGGGCTCTGGGGCCAACGTCCTGACTTTC; CDR3 protein: CASRTGGSGANVLTF
V gene: TRBV12-3/TRBV12-4; J gene: TRBJ1-6; clone size: few; D gene: NA; CDR3 DNA: TGTGCCAGCAGTTTGTCGAATTCACCCCTCCACTTT; CDR3 protein: CASSLSNSPLHF
V gene: TRBV19; J gene: TRBJ2-3; clone size: NA; D gene: TRBD1; CDR3 DNA: TGTGCCAGTACCCAAGACGGGACAGGTCCCCTGGGGGCAGATACGCAGTATTTT; CDR3 protein: CASTQDGTGPLGADTQYF
V gene: TRBV11-1; J gene: TRBJ2-3; clone size: NA; D gene: TRBD2; CDR3 DNA: TGTGCCAGCAGCTCATCCACTAGCGGCACAGATACGCAGTATTTT; CDR3 protein: CASSSSTSGTDTQYF
V gene: TRBV20-1; J gene: TRBJ2-7; clone size: few; D gene: NA; CDR3 DNA: TGCAGTGCTAGTCGTTCTTCCTACGAGCAGTACTTC; CDR3 protein: CSASRSSYEQYF
V gene: TRBV11-2; J gene: TRBJ2-1; clone size: many; D gene: NA; CDR3 DNA: TGTGCCAGCAGCTTACGTGGCCTCTCCTACAATGAGCAGTTCTTC; CDR3 protein: CASSLRGLSYNEQFF
V gene: TRBV5-5; J gene: TRBJ2-3; clone size: NA; D gene: NA; CDR3 DNA: TGTGCCAGCAGCTCAGGAGGGGACGGGGCAGATACGCAGTATTTT; CDR3 protein: CASSSGGDGADTQYF
V gene: TRBV18; J gene: TRBJ2-1; clone size: NA; D gene: TRBD2; CDR3 DNA: TGTGCCAGCTCACTTGGGACTAGTAGTCCACCTACGAATGAGCAGTTCTTC; CDR3 protein: CASSLGTSSPPTNEQFF
V gene: TRBV11-2; J gene: TRBJ2-2; clone size: NA; D gene: NA; CDR3 DNA: TGTGCCAGCAGCTCGGGTTTAGGGCAGAACACCGGGGAGCTGTTTTTT; CDR3 protein: CASSSGLGQNTGELFF
V gene: TRBV2; J gene: TRBJ2-7; clone size: few; D gene: TRBD1; CDR3 DNA: TGTGCCAGCAGTGAAGGGACAGGGACGTACGAGCAGTACTTC; CDR3 protein: CASSEGTGTYEQYF
V gene: TRBV25-1; J gene: TRBJ2-2; clone size: many; D gene: NA; CDR3 DNA: TGTGCCAGCAGTGAATTCCAGGGGCCCACCGGGGAGCTGTTTTTT; CDR3 protein: CASSEFQGPTGELFF
V gene: TRBV6-2/TRBV6-3; J gene: TRBJ2-7; clone size: few; D gene: TRBD2; CDR3 DNA: TGTGCCAGCAACACCGGGACTAGCGTGCCCTACGAGCAGTACTTC; CDR3 protein: CASNTGTSVPYEQYF
V gene: TRBV18; J gene: TRBJ2-3; clone size: NA; D gene: NA; CDR3 DNA: TGTGCCAGCTCACCACCGTCGCCGCGGACTAGCACAGATACGCAGTATTTT; CDR3 protein: CASSPPSPRTSTDTQYF
V gene: TRBV19; J gene: TRBJ1-1; clone size: few; D gene: NA; CDR3 DNA: TGTGCCAGTACCCTTACCGGGATCTCGGACACTGAAGCTTTCTTT; CDR3 protein: CASTLTGISDTEAFF
V gene: TRBV28; J gene: TRBJ1-2; clone size: NA; D gene: NA; CDR3 DNA: TGTGCCAGCAGCCAGAGCGGGGACAACTATGGCTACACCTTC; CDR3 protein: CASSQSGDNYGYTF
V gene: TRBV29-1; J gene: TRBJ2-3; clone size: NA; D gene: NA; CDR3 DNA: TGCAGCGCCAAGCGGATGATCACAGATACGCAGTATTTT; CDR3 protein: CSAKRMITDTQYF
V gene: TRBV2; J gene: TRBJ2-3; clone size: few; D gene: TRBD2; CDR3 DNA: TGTGCCAGCTACGGAACTAGCGGGAGGATTCGCACAGATACGCAGTATTTT; CDR3 protein: CASYGTSGRIRTDTQYF
V gene: TRBV5-4; J gene: TRBJ2-6; clone size: many; D gene: NA; CDR3 DNA: TGTGCCAGCAGCTTCGGGGGCTCTGGGGCCAACGTCCTGACTTTC; CDR3 protein: CASSFGGSGANVLTF
V gene: TRBV30; J gene: TRBJ2-3; clone size: many; D gene: NA; CDR3 DNA: TGTGCCTGGAGTGTAAGCGCCCCGAGGGGAGATACGCAGTATTTT; CDR3 protein: CAWSVSAPRGDTQYF
V gene: TRBV11-2; J gene: TRBJ2-3; clone size: few; D gene: NA; CDR3 DNA: TGTGCCAGCAGCTTATATCAAACCCCAAGCACAGATACGCAGTATTTT; CDR3 protein: CASSLYQTPSTDTQYF
V gene: TRBV29-1; J gene: TRBJ1-2; clone size: many; D gene: TRBD1; CDR3 DNA: TGCAGCGTTCCCAGGGCAGGGGGCCGTCACTATGGCTACACCTTC; CDR3 protein: CSVPRAGGRHYGYTF
V gene: TRBV7-2; J gene: TRBJ1-1; clone size: NA; D gene: NA; CDR3 DNA: TGTGCCAGCAGCCCACTACCCGGGGATATGAACACTGAAGCTTTCTTT; CDR3 protein: CASSPLPGDMNTEAFF
V gene: TRBV7-3; J gene: TRBJ2-3; clone size: NA; D gene: TRBD1; CDR3 DNA: TGTGCCAGCAGCTTAACGGGGACAGGGCCAGATACGCAGTATTTT; CDR3 protein: CASSLTGTGPDTQYF
V gene: TRBV29-1; J gene: TRBJ2-3; clone size: NA; D gene: NA; CDR3 DNA: TGCAGCGTTGAGATCTCAAGCACAGATACGCAGTATTTT; CDR3 protein: CSVEISSTDTQYF
V gene: TRBV7-2; J gene: TRBJ2-4; clone size: NA; D gene: NA; CDR3 DNA: TGTGCCAGCAGCTTAGCAGGGGGAGGTAACATTCAGTACTTC; CDR3 protein: CASSLAGGGNIQYF
V gene: TRBV6-1; J gene: TRBJ2-7; clone size: NA; D gene: NA; CDR3 DNA: TGTGCCAGCAGTGTACTTTACGAGCAGTACTTC; CDR3 protein: CASSVLYEQYF
V gene: TRBV7-2; J gene: TRBJ2-3; clone size: few; D gene: NA; CDR3 DNA: TGTGCCAGCAGCTTCCCACCAGGGGGGAGCACAGATACGCAGTATTTT; CDR3 protein: CASSFPPGGSTDTQYF
V gene: TRBV27; J gene: TRBJ2-3; clone size: NA; D gene: TRBD1; CDR3 DNA: TGTGCCAGCAGTTTACGTCTGGGACAGGGGATCACAGATTCGCAGTATTTT; CDR3 protein: CASSLRLGQGITDSQYF
V gene: TRBV20-1; J gene: TRBJ2-5; clone size: few; D gene: TRBD1; CDR3 DNA: TGCAGTGCCGGCAGGTTCAGGGGGCTTCAAGAGACCCAGTACTTC; CDR3 protein: CSAGRFRGLQETQYF
V gene: TRBV21-1; J gene: TRBJ2-7; clone size: many; D gene: NA; CDR3 DNA: TGTGCCAGCAGCAGAGGGGGCCCTCGACCCCACCATTACTACGAGCAGTACTTC; CDR3 protein: CASSRGGPRPHHYYEQYF
V gene: TRBV27; J gene: TRBJ1-6; clone size: many; D gene: NA; CDR3 DNA: NA; CDR3 protein: CASSSSSSYNSPLHF
V gene: TRBV29-1; J gene: TRBJ1-2; clone size: few; D gene: NA; CDR3 DNA: TGCAGCGTTGCGGGGGGAAGGGAAGGCTACACCTTC; CDR3 protein: CSVAGGREGYTF
V gene: TRBV29-1; J gene: TRBJ1-1; clone size: many; D gene: TRBD1; CDR3 DNA: TGCAGCGTTGAAGGACAGGGTGTTGAAGCTTTCTTT; CDR3 protein: CSVEGQGVEAFF
V gene: TRBV10-3; J gene: TRBJ2-7; clone size: many; D gene: NA; CDR3 DNA: TGTGCCATCGGCGGGGCGCGCAACGAGCAGTACTTC; CDR3 protein: CAIGGARNEQYF
V gene: TRBV10-3; J gene: TRBJ2-2; clone size: few; D gene: NA; CDR3 DNA: TGTGCCATCAGTGAGTCGGGGATTAGAGCCACAGGCACCGGGGAGCTGTTTTTT; CDR3 protein: CAISESGIRATGTGELFF
V gene: TRBV20-1; J gene: TRBJ1-1; clone size: NA; D gene: NA; CDR3 DNA: TGCAGTGCTAGAGACAGGGTGAACACTGAAGCTTTCTTT; CDR3 protein: CSARDRVNTEAFF
V gene: TRBV20-1; J gene: TRBJ2-3; clone size: NA; D gene: NA; CDR3 DNA: TGCAGTGCTAGAGTATCGGAAACAGATACGCAGTATTTT; CDR3 protein: CSARVSETDTQYF
V gene: TRBV2; J gene: TRBJ2-5; clone size: few; D gene: NA; CDR3 DNA: TGTGCCAGCACGGAGTGGGAGACCCAGTACTTC; CDR3 protein: CASTEWETQYF
V gene: TRBV13; J gene: TRBJ1-2; clone size: NA; D gene: TRBD1; CDR3 DNA: TGTGCCAGCAGCGCGAGAAGACAGGGGAACTATGGCTACACCTTC; CDR3 protein: CASSARRQGNYGYTF
V gene: TRBV6-1; J gene: TRBJ2-1; clone size: NA; D gene: TRBD2; CDR3 DNA: TGTGCCAGCAGAGCTCTAGCGGGGGAGGGGGAGCAGTTCTTC; CDR3 protein: CASRALAGEGEQFF
V gene: TRBV6-6; J gene: TRBJ1-2; clone size: many; D gene: NA; CDR3 DNA: TGTGCCAGCAGTTACACAGGGTCCGGTGGCTACACCTTC; CDR3 protein: CASSYTGSGGYTF
V gene: TRBV11-3; J gene: TRBJ2-1; clone size: NA; D gene: NA; CDR3 DNA: TGTGCCAGCAGCCTTCCTCGTGGCCCGCAGGGGAGTCTTGGCAATGAGCAGTTCTTC; CDR3 protein: CASSLPRGPQGSLGNEQFF
V gene: TRBV29-1; J gene: TRBJ1-4; clone size: many; D gene: NA; CDR3 DNA: TGCAGCGTTGCCGACAGTGCAACTAATGAAAAACTGTTTTTT; CDR3 protein: CSVADSATNEKLFF
V gene: TRBV6-5; J gene: TRBJ1-6; clone size: NA; D gene: NA; CDR3 DNA: TGTGTCAGCAAAGGGGCGGTTAATTCACCCCTCCACTTT; CDR3 protein: CVSKGAVNSPLHF